The rows below give T cell receptor beta chains drawn from one sample of a study of spatial heterogeneity in lung cancer. TCRdb used MiXCR to reprocess the 5' RACE reads, holding one entry per CDR3 protein. Altogether around 92,000 distinct CDR3 sequences are present, more than 10% being singletons, with the ten largest covering about 38%. The sequencing used PBMCs, collected at surgery. The receptors were sampled from a male donor with early-stage non-small cell lung cancer. Each CDR3 is given with its conserved first and last residue. Each record gives: V gene, D gene, J gene, clone size, CDR3 protein, CDR3 DNA. D genes are given only for firm matches. Size is stated for part of the rows, as once, few or many counts, or as a class when the clone is expanded.

V gene: TRBV28; D gene: -; J gene: TRBJ1-1; clone size: -; CDR3 protein: CASSSPTGGNTEAFF; CDR3 DNA: TGTGCCAGCAGTTCCCCGACAGGAGGGAACACTGAAGCTTTCTTT
V gene: TRBV9; D gene: -; J gene: TRBJ1-5; clone size: many; CDR3 protein: CASSVGQGGNQPQHF; CDR3 DNA: TGTGCCAGCAGCGTAGGTCAGGGAGGCAATCAGCCCCAGCATTTT
V gene: TRBV18; D gene: -; J gene: TRBJ1-1; clone size: few; CDR3 protein: CASSPPPGNTEAFF; CDR3 DNA: TGTGCCAGCTCACCACCACCGGGGAACACTGAAGCTTTCTTT
V gene: TRBV7-9; D gene: -; J gene: TRBJ2-7; clone size: -; CDR3 protein: CASSLVSREQYF; CDR3 DNA: TGTGCCAGCAGCTTAGTTTCCAGGGAGCAGTACTTC
V gene: TRBV7-9; D gene: -; J gene: TRBJ2-1; clone size: -; CDR3 protein: CASSSYIAGYNEQFF; CDR3 DNA: TGTGCCAGCAGCTCGTACATAGCCGGATACAATGAGCAGTTCTTC
V gene: TRBV28; D gene: TRBD2; J gene: TRBJ2-1; clone size: few; CDR3 protein: CASSLSFWGGPLYNEQFF; CDR3 DNA: TGTGCCAGCAGTTTATCCTTCTGGGGGGGACCCCTCTACAATGAGCAGTTCTTC
V gene: TRBV4-2; D gene: TRBD1; J gene: TRBJ2-2; clone size: few; CDR3 protein: CASARDSSNTGELFF; CDR3 DNA: TGTGCCAGCGCCCGGGACAGCTCGAACACCGGGGAGCTGTTTTTT
V gene: TRBV12-5; D gene: TRBD1; J gene: TRBJ2-3; clone size: -; CDR3 protein: CARTRDRGRMEKDTQYF; CDR3 DNA: TGTGCTAGGACCCGGGACAGGGGGCGAATGGAGAAGGATACGCAGTATTTT
V gene: TRBV29-1; D gene: -; J gene: TRBJ1-2; clone size: -; CDR3 protein: CSVEDWPAGGGYTF; CDR3 DNA: TGCAGCGTTGAAGATTGGCCCGCTGGAGGGGGCTACACCTTC
V gene: TRBV7-2; D gene: TRBD2; J gene: TRBJ2-1; clone size: once; CDR3 protein: CASSLTGGRSYDEQFF; CDR3 DNA: TGTGCCAGCAGCTTAACGGGGGGGAGGTCCTACGATGAGCAGTTCTTC
V gene: TRBV14; D gene: TRBD2; J gene: TRBJ2-7; clone size: -; CDR3 protein: CASSQDRSGRRQYF; CDR3 DNA: TGTGCCAGCAGCCAAGATCGGAGCGGGAGGCGGCAGTACTTC
V gene: TRBV12-3/TRBV12-4; D gene: TRBD2; J gene: TRBJ2-1; clone size: -; CDR3 protein: CASSFGGRAVDEQFF; CDR3 DNA: TGTGCCAGCAGTTTCGGCGGGAGGGCGGTCGATGAGCAGTTCTTC
V gene: TRBV14; D gene: TRBD1; J gene: TRBJ2-3; clone size: -; CDR3 protein: CASSPEARPRTGGGTDTQYF; CDR3 DNA: TGTGCCAGCAGCCCAGAGGCGAGACCTCGGACAGGGGGGGGCACAGATACGCAGTATTTT
V gene: TRBV5-4; D gene: -; J gene: TRBJ2-5; clone size: many; CDR3 protein: CASSNGTHQETQYF; CDR3 DNA: TGTGCCAGCAGCAACGGGACACACCAAGAGACCCAGTACTTC
V gene: TRBV5-5; D gene: TRBD1; J gene: TRBJ2-3; clone size: once; CDR3 protein: CASSSATGALSTDTQYF; CDR3 DNA: TGTGCCAGCAGCTCGGCTACAGGGGCCCTTAGCACAGATACGCAGTATTTT
V gene: TRBV15; D gene: -; J gene: TRBJ2-7; clone size: many; CDR3 protein: CATSRGGTFSSYEQYF; CDR3 DNA: TGTGCCACCAGCAGAGGGGGGACGTTCAGCTCCTACGAGCAGTACTTC
V gene: TRBV20-1; D gene: -; J gene: TRBJ1-3; clone size: many; CDR3 protein: CSAEMGRRRRTIYF; CDR3 DNA: TGCAGTGCCGAAATGGGGCGGAGGAGAAGAACCATATATTTT
V gene: TRBV23-1; D gene: -; J gene: TRBJ2-2; clone size: -; CDR3 protein: CASSPLEGPDTGELFF; CDR3 DNA: TGCGCCAGCAGTCCCCTCGAGGGTCCCGACACCGGGGAGCTGTTTTTT
V gene: TRBV7-8; D gene: TRBD2; J gene: TRBJ2-5; clone size: few; CDR3 protein: CASRRRGGRETQYF; CDR3 DNA: TGTGCCAGCAGGAGGCGGGGGGGCCGAGAGACCCAGTACTTC
V gene: TRBV7-2; D gene: -; J gene: TRBJ2-2; clone size: few; CDR3 protein: CASSSAGAANTGELFF; CDR3 DNA: TGTGCCAGCAGCTCCGCCGGGGCCGCGAACACCGGGGAGCTGTTTTTT
V gene: TRBV2; D gene: TRBD1; J gene: TRBJ2-1; clone size: few; CDR3 protein: CARGTGDNHEQFF; CDR3 DNA: TGTGCCAGAGGGACAGGGGATAATCATGAGCAGTTCTTC
V gene: TRBV28; D gene: -; J gene: TRBJ2-7; clone size: few; CDR3 protein: CASSLSDSRFYEQYF; CDR3 DNA: TGTGCCAGCAGTTTATCGGACAGCAGATTTTACGAGCAGTACTTC
V gene: TRBV20-1; D gene: TRBD1; J gene: TRBJ1-1; clone size: -; CDR3 protein: CSAPRGRRNTEAFF; CDR3 DNA: TGCAGTGCCCCCAGGGGGCGACGGAACACTGAAGCTTTCTTT
V gene: TRBV6-1; D gene: -; J gene: TRBJ2-2; clone size: many; CDR3 protein: CASSEQRNTGELFF; CDR3 DNA: TGTGCCAGCAGTGAACAGAGGAACACCGGGGAGCTGTTTTTT
V gene: TRBV6-2/TRBV6-3; D gene: TRBD2; J gene: TRBJ2-2; clone size: -; CDR3 protein: CASTGTSGSVRTGELFF; CDR3 DNA: TGTGCCAGTACCGGGACTAGCGGGAGCGTTCGCACCGGGGAGCTGTTTTTT
V gene: TRBV29-1; D gene: -; J gene: TRBJ2-7; clone size: -; CDR3 protein: CSVVFGRGSYEQYF; CDR3 DNA: TGCAGCGTTGTCTTCGGCAGGGGCTCCTACGAGCAGTACTTC
V gene: TRBV10-3; D gene: -; J gene: TRBJ2-7; clone size: -; CDR3 protein: CAIRNDPILDEQYF; CDR3 DNA: TGTGCCATCAGGAACGACCCCATCCTGGACGAGCAGTACTTC
V gene: TRBV7-9; D gene: TRBD2; J gene: TRBJ2-3; clone size: -; CDR3 protein: CASSQYRGQIGLAPTDTQYF; CDR3 DNA: TGTGCCAGCTCACAATACCGGGGACAGATCGGACTAGCGCCCACAGATACGCAGTATTTT
V gene: TRBV2; D gene: -; J gene: TRBJ1-2; clone size: -; CDR3 protein: CASKPGRSYGYTF; CDR3 DNA: TGTGCCAGCAAACCAGGGCGATCTTATGGCTACACCTTC
V gene: TRBV5-1; D gene: -; J gene: TRBJ1-1; clone size: -; CDR3 protein: CASSAQTGNTEAFF; CDR3 DNA: TGCGCCAGCAGCGCCCAGACAGGGAACACTGAAGCTTTCTTT
V gene: TRBV3-1; D gene: -; J gene: TRBJ2-4; clone size: once; CDR3 protein: CASSQGQGGDIQYF; CDR3 DNA: TGTGCCAGCAGCCAAGGACAGGGAGGTGACATTCAGTACTTC
V gene: TRBV27; D gene: TRBD1; J gene: TRBJ1-1; clone size: few; CDR3 protein: CASSSLQGAMNTEAFF; CDR3 DNA: TGTGCCAGCAGTTCCCTACAGGGGGCGATGAACACTGAAGCTTTCTTT
V gene: TRBV2; D gene: TRBD1; J gene: TRBJ2-4; clone size: -; CDR3 protein: CASSWDRGLAKNIQYF; CDR3 DNA: TGTGCCAGCAGTTGGGACAGGGGGTTAGCCAAAAACATTCAGTACTTC
V gene: TRBV20-1; D gene: -; J gene: TRBJ2-1; clone size: -; CDR3 protein: CSARAPQGSYNEQFF; CDR3 DNA: TGCAGTGCTAGAGCCCCCCAAGGGTCCTACAATGAGCAGTTCTTC
V gene: TRBV7-3; D gene: TRBD1; J gene: TRBJ2-5; clone size: -; CDR3 protein: CASSRGTEETQYF; CDR3 DNA: TGTGCCAGCAGTCGAGGGACAGAAGAGACCCAGTACTTC
V gene: TRBV7-8; D gene: TRBD2; J gene: TRBJ2-5; clone size: many; CDR3 protein: CASSLNAGVLQETQYF; CDR3 DNA: TGTGCCAGCAGCTTAAATGCGGGGGTATTACAAGAGACCCAGTACTTC
V gene: TRBV6-2/TRBV6-3; D gene: -; J gene: TRBJ1-5; clone size: few; CDR3 protein: CASSYSWGGQPQHF; CDR3 DNA: TGTGCCAGCAGTTACTCGTGGGGAGGGCAGCCCCAGCATTTT
V gene: TRBV18; D gene: TRBD1; J gene: TRBJ2-7; clone size: medium-sized; CDR3 protein: CASSPGTGNYEQYF; CDR3 DNA: TGTGCCAGCAGTCCAGGGACAGGGAACTACGAGCAGTACTTC
V gene: TRBV20-1; D gene: -; J gene: TRBJ2-7; clone size: -; CDR3 protein: CSAAGTHEQYF; CDR3 DNA: TGCAGTGCTGCCGGGACACACGAGCAGTACTTC
V gene: TRBV7-3; D gene: TRBD2; J gene: TRBJ2-7; clone size: -; CDR3 protein: CASSSGGAGEQYF; CDR3 DNA: TGTGCCAGCAGCTCCGGGGGGGCTGGCGAGCAGTACTTC
V gene: TRBV6-2/TRBV6-3; D gene: TRBD1; J gene: TRBJ2-7; clone size: many; CDR3 protein: CASRQGANEQYF; CDR3 DNA: TGTGCCAGCAGACAGGGGGCGAACGAGCAGTACTTC
V gene: TRBV6-2/TRBV6-3; D gene: TRBD1; J gene: TRBJ2-4; clone size: -; CDR3 protein: CASSFSGQGARNIQYF; CDR3 DNA: TGTGCCAGCAGTTTTTCGGGACAGGGGGCGAGAAACATTCAGTACTTC